This entry lists 4 T cell receptor beta chains sequenced from one sample in a study of blood T cell repertoires in COVID-19 (dated by TCRdb to about 2020). Preparation of the library involved the immunoSEQ multiplex PCR assay. As stored in TCRdb, this immuneACCESS dataset retains in-frame rearrangements with V and J assigned. A fraction of the clones does not appear; measured against another copy, unresolved V genes explain less than half of the discrepancy, and the remainder lacks a known reason. The sample table shows around 120,000 clones, and about 89% are seen once. In total, the top ten clones hold under 30% of the sample. The sequenced sample was peripheral blood. The receptors originated from a woman aged 70-85 years with acute or convalescent COVID-19.

This sequence joins TRBV3-1 (or the pseudogene TRBV3-2) and TRBJ2-1; 14 bases align to TRBD2. Germline-derived CDR1 and CDR2 are LGHDT and YNNKEL (reference sequence). This CDR3 has 17 amino acids. Trimming cost V 0 bases and J 8 bases; bases outside gene matches: 6. CDR3 in amino acids: CASSQEGLAGAWDEQFF. Here the CDR3 DNA reads TGTGCCAGCAGCCAAGAGGGACTAGCGGGGGCATGGGATGAGCAGTTCTTC.

This clone was recorded only once. This chain connects TRBV5-1 to TRBJ2-5, with D possibly being TRBD1 (7 bases). Germline V lookup: CDR1 SGHRS, CDR2 YFSETQ. The V end lost 0 bases, the J end lost 4 bases, and 13 bases lay between the germline ends. The CDR3 has 15 residues. The CDR3, as DNA: TGCGCCAGCAGCTTGGCAGGGGGGACAGTAGAGACCCAGTACTTC. It translates to CASSLAGGTVETQYF.

The V call is TRBV13, the J call TRBJ1-2; 8 bases fit TRBD1. J lost 2 bases, V lost 4 bases, and 18 bases had no gene match. The CDR3 is 19 residues long. The germline gives CDR1 PRHDT, CDR2 FYEKMQ (reference sequence). The CDR3 DNA reads as TGTGCCAGCAGCTCACGACCCCACCAGACAGGGGCGAAAAACTATGGCTACACCTTC. This gives the protein CASSSRPHQTGAKNYGYTF.

This clone was detected only once. This sequence joins TRBV2 and TRBJ1-2; D perhaps matches TRBD1 (5 bases). This CDR3 comprises 14 residues. Germline V gene sequence: CDR1 SNHLY, CDR2 FYNNEI. V was cut by 10 bases and J by 4 bases, with 19 bases left in between. The CDR3 loop reads CATSGGVGLYGYTF. The CDR3 DNA follows: TGTGCCACCTCGGGGGGGGTAGGACTCTATGGCTACACCTTC.